The entry below describes one T cell receptor beta chain. The antigen is not known. The CDR3 length is 15 residues. V was cut by 2 bases and J by 6 bases, with 20 bases left in between. The germline V gene has CDR1 DFQATT and CDR2 SNEGSKA (reference sequence). This record belongs to a study of blood T cells in healthy people across ages. Study observations and caveats: Possibly, changes in expanded clonotypes were confounded because donor CMV status was unknown.

Using a J-beta primer mix together with a sample-barcoded 5' primer, a second PCR was run for about 7 to 12 cycles. MiXCR, applied by TCRdb to the 5' RACE reads, yields one record per CDR3 protein. The sample shows just over 1 million distinct CDR3 sequences, 40% to 55% of them seen only once. Material for sequencing was blood. The genes are TRBV20-1 and TRBJ2-7; D is unclear. The TCR sequence derives from a woman in her sixties or seventies in good health. CDR3 region: CSARPLSGHPLEQYF. CDR3 nucleotides: TGCAGTGCTAGACCTTTAAGTGGGCATCCTCTCGAGCAGTACTTC.